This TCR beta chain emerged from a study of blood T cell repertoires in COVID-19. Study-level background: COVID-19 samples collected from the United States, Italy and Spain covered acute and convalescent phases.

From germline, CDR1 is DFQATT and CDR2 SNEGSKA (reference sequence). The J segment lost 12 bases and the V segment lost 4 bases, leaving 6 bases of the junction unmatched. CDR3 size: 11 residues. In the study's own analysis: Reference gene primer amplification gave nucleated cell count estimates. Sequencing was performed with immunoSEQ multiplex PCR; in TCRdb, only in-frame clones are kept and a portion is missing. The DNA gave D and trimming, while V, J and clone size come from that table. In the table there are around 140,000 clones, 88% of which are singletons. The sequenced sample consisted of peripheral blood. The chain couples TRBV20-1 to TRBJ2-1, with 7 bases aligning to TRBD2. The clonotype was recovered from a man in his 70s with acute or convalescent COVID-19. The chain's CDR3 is CSAISGGRQFF. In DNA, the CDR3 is TGCAGTGCTATCTCTGGCGGGAGGCAGTTCTTC.